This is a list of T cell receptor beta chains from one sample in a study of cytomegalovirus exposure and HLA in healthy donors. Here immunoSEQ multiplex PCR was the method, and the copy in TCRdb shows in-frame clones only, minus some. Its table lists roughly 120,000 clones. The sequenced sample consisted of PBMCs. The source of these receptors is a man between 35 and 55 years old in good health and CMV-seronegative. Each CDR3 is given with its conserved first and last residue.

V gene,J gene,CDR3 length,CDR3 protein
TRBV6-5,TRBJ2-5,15,CASSLTSGPRETQYF
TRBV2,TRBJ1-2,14,CASRSTGANYGYTF
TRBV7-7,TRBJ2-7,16,CASSLGLAGAGYEQYF
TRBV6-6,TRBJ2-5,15,CASSPRTQSFGTQYF
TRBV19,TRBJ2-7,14,CASSMDRISYEQYF
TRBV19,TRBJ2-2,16,CASSIGRGRGTGELFF
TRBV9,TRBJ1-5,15,CASSGTGGQNQPQHF
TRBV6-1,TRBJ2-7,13,CASKGTGSYEQYF
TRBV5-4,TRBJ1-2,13,CASSRQLSYGYTF
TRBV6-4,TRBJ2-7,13,CASSPDRGREQYF
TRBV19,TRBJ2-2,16,CASSIVTSGNTGELFF
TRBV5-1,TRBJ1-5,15,CASSLRAGPNQPQHF
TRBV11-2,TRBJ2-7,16,CASSLVEAGVSYEQYF
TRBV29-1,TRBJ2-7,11,CSVEADYEQYF
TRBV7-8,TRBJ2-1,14,CASTAGWGYNEQFF
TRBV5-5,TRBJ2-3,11,CASSFIDTQYF
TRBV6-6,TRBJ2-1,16,CASIDSGTRSRNEQFF
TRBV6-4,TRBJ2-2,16,CASSAQGAVGTGELFF
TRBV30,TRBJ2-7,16,CAWTLARRISNYEQYF
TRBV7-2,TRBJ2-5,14,CASSLGTGSETQYF
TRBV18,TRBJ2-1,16,CASSLGLAGDRYEQFF
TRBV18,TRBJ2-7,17,CASSPFPAGLASYEQYF
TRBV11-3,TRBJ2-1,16,CASSLGMGTEYNEQFF
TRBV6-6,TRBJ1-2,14,CASSSSGQFYGYTF
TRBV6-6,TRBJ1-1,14,CASSVREGNTEAFF
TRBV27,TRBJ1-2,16,CASSFGDGQGAYGYTF
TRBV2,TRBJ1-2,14,CASIDGQGALGYTF
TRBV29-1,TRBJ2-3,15,CSVVQTSGRIDTQYF
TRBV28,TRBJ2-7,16,CASSNPKDRGLYEQYF
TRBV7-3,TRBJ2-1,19,CASSSGTRALAGAGNEQFF
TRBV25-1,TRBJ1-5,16,CASSGGGGYSNQPQHF